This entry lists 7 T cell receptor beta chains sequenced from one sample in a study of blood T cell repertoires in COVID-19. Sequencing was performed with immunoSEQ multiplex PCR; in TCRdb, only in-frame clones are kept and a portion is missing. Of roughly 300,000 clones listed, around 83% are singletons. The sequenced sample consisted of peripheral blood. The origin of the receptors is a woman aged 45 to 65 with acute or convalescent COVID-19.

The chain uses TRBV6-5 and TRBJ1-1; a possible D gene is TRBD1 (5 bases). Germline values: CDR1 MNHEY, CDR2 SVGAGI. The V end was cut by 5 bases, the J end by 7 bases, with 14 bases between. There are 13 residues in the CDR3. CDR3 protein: CASSHQGFDEAFF. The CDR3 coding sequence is TGTGCCAGCAGTCACCAGGGTTTTGATGAAGCTTTCTTT.

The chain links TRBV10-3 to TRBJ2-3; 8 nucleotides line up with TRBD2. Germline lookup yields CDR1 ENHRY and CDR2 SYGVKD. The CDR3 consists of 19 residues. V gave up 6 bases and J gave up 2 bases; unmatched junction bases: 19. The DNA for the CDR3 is TGTGCCATCAGGTTGGGACTAGGAGAGAAGAATACCACCACAGATACGCAGTATTTT. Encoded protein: CAIRLGLGEKNTTTDTQYF.

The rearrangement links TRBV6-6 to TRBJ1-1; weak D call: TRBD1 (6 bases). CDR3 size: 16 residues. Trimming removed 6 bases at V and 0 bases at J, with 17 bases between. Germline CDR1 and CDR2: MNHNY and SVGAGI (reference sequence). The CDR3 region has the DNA TGTGCCAGCAGGGAAACAGGGACTAGCATGAACACTGAAGCTTTCTTT. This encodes CASRETGTSMNTEAFF.

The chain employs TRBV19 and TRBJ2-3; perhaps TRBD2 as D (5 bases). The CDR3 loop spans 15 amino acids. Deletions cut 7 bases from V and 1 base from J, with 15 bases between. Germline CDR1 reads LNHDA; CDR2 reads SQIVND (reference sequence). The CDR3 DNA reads TGTGCCAGTACCGCGGACTCATGGGGCACAGATACGCAGTATTTT. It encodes CASTADSWGTDTQYF.

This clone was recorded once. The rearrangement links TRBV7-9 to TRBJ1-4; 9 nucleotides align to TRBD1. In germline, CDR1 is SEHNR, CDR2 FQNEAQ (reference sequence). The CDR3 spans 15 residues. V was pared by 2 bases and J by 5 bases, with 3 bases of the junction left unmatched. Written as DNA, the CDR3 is TGTGCCAGCAGCTTAACCGGGACAGGGAATGAAAAACTGTTTTTT. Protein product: CASSLTGTGNEKLFF.

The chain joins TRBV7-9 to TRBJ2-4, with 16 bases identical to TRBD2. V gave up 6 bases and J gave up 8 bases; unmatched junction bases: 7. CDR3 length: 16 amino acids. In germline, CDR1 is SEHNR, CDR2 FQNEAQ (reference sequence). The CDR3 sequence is CASRGGTSGRADIQYF. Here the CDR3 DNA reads TGTGCCAGCAGGGGAGGGACTAGCGGGAGGGCGGACATTCAGTACTTC. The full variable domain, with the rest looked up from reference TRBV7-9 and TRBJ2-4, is DTGVSQNPRHKITKRGQNVTFRCDPISEHNRLYWYRQTLGQGPEFLTYFQNEAQLEKSRLLSDRFSAERPKGSFSTLEIQRTEQGDSAMYLCASRGGTSGRADIQYFGAGTRLSVL.

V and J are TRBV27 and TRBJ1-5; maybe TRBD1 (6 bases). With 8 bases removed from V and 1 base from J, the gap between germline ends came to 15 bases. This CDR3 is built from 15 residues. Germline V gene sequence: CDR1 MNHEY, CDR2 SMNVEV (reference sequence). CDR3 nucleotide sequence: TGTGCCAGCTCGAAACAGGGTGGGAGCAATCAGCCCCAGCATTTT. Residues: CASSKQGGSNQPQHF.